The 28 T cell receptor beta chains in this list originate from one sample, sequenced in a study of T cells in Graves' hyperthyroidism and ophthalmopathy (dated by TCRdb to about 2019). The receptor library was made with multiplex PCR. TCRdb names Illumina HiSeq 2000 as the instrument used. TCR beta CDR3 regions were amplified from RNA transcripts. The TCR CDR3 was subjected to a first round of RT-PCR using the HTBI primer set and the Qiagen OneStep RT-PCR kit. The raw public data were reprocessed by TCRdb itself: fastp quality trimming at Q25, MiXCR clonotype calling, in-frame beta chains only. Every entry covers one CDR3 protein and lists the most common genes and DNA from its rows. A total of some 550,000 distinct CDR3 sequences appear in this sample, 20% to 25% of them only once. Jointly, the top ten make up about a quarter of the sample. The sequenced sample was blood. Receptor source: a young man with Graves' hyperthyroidism.

The chain employs TRBV24-1 and TRBJ2-5, with 7 bases aligning to TRBD1. Per the germline V gene, CDR1 is KGHDR and CDR2 is SFDVKD. The V segment lost 4 bases and the J segment 5 bases; nucleotides outside the gene matches: 12. The CDR3 runs 16 residues. The CDR3 DNA reads as TGTGCCACCAGTGAGGCCGGGACAGCACGGGCGGAGACCCAGTACTTC. The encoded protein is CATSEAGTARAETQYF.

The chain couples TRBV20-1 to TRBJ2-7, with TRBD2 identical over 8 bases. This CDR3 comprises 13 residues. CDR1 is DFQATT, CDR2 SNEGSKA, per germline (reference sequence). V trimming: 7 bases; J trimming: 2 bases; junction bases outside the gene matches: 7. The CDR3 is CSVSPGGPYEQYF. The DNA of the CDR3 is TGCAGTGTTAGTCCGGGAGGGCCCTACGAGCAGTACTTC.

This clonotype appeared many times. The chain couples TRBV6-6 to TRBJ1-2; a weak D match, TRBD1 (6 bases). CDR1 and CDR2 (germline): MNHNY, SVGAGI (reference sequence). Trimming shortened V by 7 bases and J by 6 bases, and 15 bases separated the two germline ends. This CDR3 has 13 residues. The CDR3 DNA is TGTGCCAGCATTAAGTCCAGGGGAGATGGCTACACCTTC. As protein: CASIKSRGDGYTF.

This clonotype was counted many times. This rearrangement joins TRBV28 to TRBJ1-2; D possibly corresponds to TRBD1 (6 bases). The V gene lost 5 bases and the J gene lost 2 bases, with 12 bases spanning the gap. The CDR3 spans 14 residues. Germline V lookup: CDR1 MDHEN, CDR2 SYDVKM. The CDR3 region is CASSPNRENYGYTF. CDR3 nucleotides: TGTGCCAGCAGTCCTAACAGGGAAAACTATGGCTACACCTTC.

The sample holds many counts of this clonotype. The chain links TRBV7-6 to TRBJ2-7; 7 bases are shared with TRBD1. There are 15 residues in the CDR3. The germline CDR1 and CDR2 sequences are SGHVS and FNYEAQ. With 1 base clipped from V and 2 bases from J, the junction kept 5 bases outside the gene matches. CDR3: CASSLGQGWAYEQYF. CDR3 bases: TGTGCCAGCAGCTTAGGACAGGGATGGGCCTACGAGCAGTACTTC.

The gene calls are TRBV6-5 and TRBJ2-7; D possibly corresponds to TRBD2 (5 bases). Germline CDR1 MNHEY, CDR2 SVGAGI. The V end lost 3 bases, the J end lost 4 bases, and 16 bases lay between the germline ends. CDR3 length equals 15 residues. The chain's CDR3 is CASSYPSVGGYEQYF. CDR3 nucleotide sequence: TGTGCCAGCAGTTATCCCTCGGTAGGCGGGTACGAGCAGTACTTC.

The V call is TRBV29-1, the J call TRBJ2-7; 10 bases agree with TRBD1. J was trimmed by 4 bases and V by 6 bases; bases with no gene match: 9. Germline V gene sequence: CDR1 SQVTM, CDR2 ANQGSEA. This CDR3 is built from 14 residues. In nucleotides, the CDR3 is TGCAGCGTGGGACAGGGGTTTGGTGTGTACGAGCAGTACTTC. This encodes CSVGQGFGVYEQYF.

This clonotype was seen repeatedly, ten times or more. The J gene is TRBJ2-7, the V gene TRBV7-2, with D possibly TRBD2 on 7 matching bases. V shed 2 bases and J shed 5 bases, with 10 bases lying between them. The CDR3 is 13 residues long. Germline CDR1 is SGHTA and CDR2 is FQGNSA. The CDR3 sequence is CASSLKGGNEQYF. The CDR3 region has the DNA TGTGCCAGCAGCTTAAAGGGGGGGAACGAGCAGTACTTC.

This clonotype was picked up many times. The rearrangement links TRBV20-1 to TRBJ1-1; unclear D gene. Germline loops: CDR1 DFQATT, CDR2 SNEGSKA (reference sequence). The CDR3 is 12 amino acids. The V gene lost 2 bases and the J gene lost 1 base, with 5 bases spanning the gap. CDR3 nucleotides: TGCAGTGCTAGAAAGCCGAACACTGAAGCTTTCTTT. It codes for CSARKPNTEAFF.

V gene TRBV5-1 combines with J gene TRBJ2-5; 12 bases are a match to TRBD2. The V segment lost 3 bases and the J segment 2 bases; nucleotides outside the gene matches: 5. CDR1 and CDR2 from the germline V gene are SGHRS and YFSETQ. CDR3 length: 16 residues. The chain's CDR3 is CASSSRLAGVQETQYF. CDR3 sequence (DNA): TGCGCCAGCAGCTCTAGACTAGCGGGGGTACAAGAGACCCAGTACTTC.

This clonotype came up many times. This chain uses TRBV20-1 with TRBJ2-5, with 8 positions matching TRBD2. V dropped 2 bases and J dropped 1; count of bases not matched to a gene: 9. The length of the CDR3 is 16 residues. The germline V gene has CDR1 DFQATT and CDR2 SNEGSKA (reference sequence). CDR3 DNA sequence: TGCAGTGCTAGACATCCGGGAGGGCAGATCCAAGAGACCCAGTACTTC. Translated, it gives CSARHPGGQIQETQYF.

This clonotype occurred a few times. The chain is built from TRBV7-9 and TRBJ1-2; TRBD1 might be the D (6 bases). The CDR3 sequence is 15 residues long. The ends were cut back, 7 bases at V and 7 bases at J, with 22 bases in the middle. Germline CDR1 and CDR2: SEHNR and FQNEAQ (reference sequence). The CDR3 loop is CASNPPEGRGFGYTF. CDR3 nucleotide sequence: TGTGCCAGCAATCCCCCGGAGGGCAGGGGCTTTGGCTACACCTTC.

The V call is TRBV28, the J call TRBJ1-5; tentatively, D is TRBD1 (5 bases). Germline lookup yields CDR1 MDHEN and CDR2 SYDVKM. The germline V and J ends were trimmed by 7 bases and 4 bases, with 14 bases remaining between them. The CDR3 runs 14 residues. The CDR3 here is CASNPRTSNQPQHF. For the CDR3, the DNA is TGTGCCAGCAACCCCCGGACAAGTAATCAGCCCCAGCATTTT. The whole variable domain, filled in from reference TRBV28 and TRBJ1-5, reads DVKVTQSSRYLVKRTGEKVFLECVQDMDHENMFWYRQDPGLGLRLIYFSYDVKMKEKGDIPEGYSVSREKKERFSLILESASTNQTSMYLCASNPRTSNQPQHFGDGTRLSIL.

This clonotype was seen many times. This chain joins TRBV25-1 and TRBJ1-2, with D unresolved. The CDR3 runs to 13 residues. The germline V gene has CDR1 MGHDK and CDR2 SYGVNS. V was pared by 5 bases and J by 5 bases, with 12 bases between. The CDR3 sequence: CASSTWEGYGYTF. CDR3 nucleotide sequence: TGTGCCAGCAGTACCTGGGAAGGGTATGGCTACACCTTC.

This clonotype has at least ten counts. The chain combines TRBV4-1 with TRBJ2-5; 8 nucleotides line up with TRBD2. With V trimmed by 8 bases and J by 10 bases, 12 bases remained unmatched. The length of the CDR3 is 13 residues. Germline V gives CDR1 MGHRA, CDR2 YSYEKL. Here the CDR3 reads CASGPGGLGDQYF. CDR3 sequence (DNA): TGCGCCAGCGGCCCGGGGGGGCTCGGCGACCAGTACTTC.

A few counts support this clonotype. The chain recombines TRBV7-9 with TRBJ2-7; weak D call: TRBD1 (5 bases). V was clipped by 4 bases and J by 3 bases, with 16 bases between them. The CDR3 sequence is 15 residues long. Germline assignment: CDR1 SEHNR and CDR2 FQNEAQ (reference sequence). CDR3 sequence (DNA): TGTGCCAGCAGCTGGTCGGTGGGGCTGAGCTACGAGCAGTACTTC. It yields the protein CASSWSVGLSYEQYF.

This clonotype was seen more than once but under ten times. The V call is TRBV2, the J call TRBJ2-5; 7 bases line up with TRBD2. Germline-derived CDR1 and CDR2 are SNHLY and FYNNEI. V trimming: 10 bases; J trimming: 9 bases; junction bases outside the gene matches: 17. This CDR3 region has 14 residues. CDR3 amino acids: CAIRVRLALRAQYF. CDR3 nucleotide sequence: TGTGCCATCAGGGTCAGACTAGCCCTTAGGGCCCAGTACTTC.

The rearrangement links TRBV5-1 to TRBJ2-7, with D possibly called TRBD1 or TRBD2 (5 bases each). CDR3 length equals 12 residues. Trimming took 8 bases from V and 3 from J, leaving 12 bases between them. CDR1 SGHRS and CDR2 YFSETQ come from the germline V gene. Here the CDR3 reads CARGVEDYEQYF. The CDR3 DNA follows: TGCGCCAGGGGGGTGGAGGACTACGAGCAGTACTTC.

The table lists this clonotype with many counts. The rearrangement uses TRBV6-1 and TRBJ1-2, with D maybe TRBD1 (6 bases). The length of the CDR3 is 12 residues. Germline lookup yields CDR1 MNHNS and CDR2 SASEGT. Trimming took off 6 bases at V and 6 bases at J, with 11 bases between the two ends. CDR3 residues: CASRSTGNGYTF. The CDR3, as DNA: TGTGCCAGCAGGTCTACAGGGAATGGCTACACCTTC.

This clonotype appeared many times. J is TRBJ1-5 and V is TRBV4-1; D ambiguous. V was cut by 0 bases and J by 3 bases, with 9 bases left in between. Germline assignment: CDR1 MGHRA and CDR2 YSYEKL. The CDR3 consists of 15 residues. CDR3 nucleotides: TGCGCCAGCAGCCAAGATACGTCCTTCAATCAGCCCCAGCATTTT. This gives the protein CASSQDTSFNQPQHF.

This clonotype was picked up a small number of times. The chain uses TRBV6-1 and TRBJ1-1; TRBD1 might be the D (6 bases). Germline CDR1 is MNHNS and CDR2 is SASEGT. With 7 bases removed from V and 6 bases from J, the gap between germline ends came to 15 bases. The CDR3 consists of 13 residues. CDR3 protein: CASTRGGGAEAFF. Written as DNA, the CDR3 is TGTGCCAGCACCCGAGGGGGGGGAGCTGAAGCTTTCTTT.

The sample holds many counts of this clonotype. The chain is built from TRBV6-1 and TRBJ2-7; D not certain. The CDR3 has 13 amino acids. Germline V gene sequence: CDR1 MNHNS, CDR2 SASEGT. V was trimmed by 7 bases and J by 1 base, leaving 11 bases between them. This CDR3 is CASTPAASYEQYF. CDR3 nucleotides: TGTGCCAGCACCCCCGCTGCGTCCTACGAGCAGTACTTC.

This clonotype was detected ten times or more. The chain has TRBV11-2 and TRBJ2-5, with D uncertain. Trimming pared 0 bases from V and 3 bases from J, leaving 8 bases between. The V gene's germline CDR1 is SGHAT and CDR2 FQNNGV. The CDR3 length is 14 residues. The CDR3 here is CASSLDNWEETQYF. DNA for the CDR3: TGTGCCAGCAGCTTAGATAACTGGGAAGAGACCCAGTACTTC.

The rearrangement uses TRBV28 and TRBJ1-2, with TRBD1 matching over 9 bases. The CDR3 runs to 15 residues. Trimming removed 5 bases from V and 8 bases from J; junction bases left unmatched: 12. Germline V gene lookup returns CDR1 MDHEN and CDR2 SYDVKM. Here the CDR3 reads CASSEPGQGFWGYTF. CDR3 nucleotides: TGTGCCAGCAGTGAACCGGGACAGGGTTTCTGGGGCTACACCTTC.

The rearrangement joins TRBV28 to TRBJ2-7; D gene uncertain. The germline V and J ends were trimmed by 2 bases and 3 bases, with 14 bases remaining between them. Germline CDR1 reads MDHEN; CDR2 reads SYDVKM. The CDR3 is made up of 15 amino acids. The CDR3 nucleotides are TGTGCCAGCAGTTTAGTAAGGCACGGCATCTACGAGCAGTACTTC. It specifies CASSLVRHGIYEQYF.

This clonotype was seen at least ten times. The chain recombines TRBV6-5 with TRBJ1-1; 9 bases are shared with TRBD1. The germline V gene encodes CDR1 MNHEY and CDR2 SVGAGI. Losses at the gene ends were 3 bases for V and 7 bases for J; bases not matched to a gene: 6. There are 14 residues in the CDR3. DNA of the CDR3: TGTGCCAGCAGTTATACAGGGGGCAGTGGTGAAGCTTTCTTT. Its protein product is CASSYTGGSGEAFF.

CDR3 coding DNA: TGTGCCAGCACCCGGGACGGTACATTGGTTGGTTCACCCCTCCACTTT. Its translation: CASTRDGTLVGSPLHF. V is TRBV28 and J is TRBJ1-6; a weak D match, TRBD1 (5 bases). Germline V lookup: CDR1 MDHEN, CDR2 SYDVKM. The CDR3 is 16 residues long. Trimming stripped 7 bases from V and 9 bases from J, with 22 bases between.

The chain couples TRBV6-5 to TRBJ1-2, with 7 bases that match TRBD1. The CDR3 covers 17 residues. J was trimmed by 5 bases and V by 0 bases; bases with no gene match: 12. Germline assignment: CDR1 MNHEY and CDR2 SVGAGI. The CDR3 loop is CASSYSGQNPLLYGYTF. The CDR3 nucleotides read TGTGCCAGCAGTTACTCGGGACAGAACCCCCTCCTTTATGGCTACACCTTC.